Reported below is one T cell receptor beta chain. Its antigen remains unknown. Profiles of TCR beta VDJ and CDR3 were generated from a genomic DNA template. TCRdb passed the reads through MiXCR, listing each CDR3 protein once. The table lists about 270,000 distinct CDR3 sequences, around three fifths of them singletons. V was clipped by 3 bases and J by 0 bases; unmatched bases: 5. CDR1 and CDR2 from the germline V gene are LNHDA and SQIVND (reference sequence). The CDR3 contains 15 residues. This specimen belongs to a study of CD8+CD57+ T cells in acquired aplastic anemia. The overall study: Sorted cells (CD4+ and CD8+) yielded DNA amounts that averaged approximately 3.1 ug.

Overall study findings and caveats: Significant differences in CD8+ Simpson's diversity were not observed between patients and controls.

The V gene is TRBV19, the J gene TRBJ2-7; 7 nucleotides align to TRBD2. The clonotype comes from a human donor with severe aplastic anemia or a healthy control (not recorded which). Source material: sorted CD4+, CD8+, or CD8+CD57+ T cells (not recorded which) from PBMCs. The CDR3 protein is CASSISGRSSYEQYF. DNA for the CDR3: TGTGCCAGTAGTATTAGCGGGCGGAGCTCCTACGAGCAGTACTTC.